One and the same sample provided the 32 T cell receptor beta chains below, sequenced in a study of T cell repertoires in cytomegalovirus infection. TCRdb independently ran MiXCR on the reads; one entry per CDR3 protein. The top ten clones hold 15% to 20% of a sample with about 230,000 distinct CDR3 sequences, approximately 22% of them seen once. The sample was CD8+ T cells from PBMCs. These receptors came from a human donor in good health (CMV status not recorded). Some clones in this sample may be carry-over from other donors' samples.

The chain has TRBV5-6 and TRBJ1-2; no reliable D call. The CDR3 runs 14 residues. CDR1 is SGHDT, CDR2 YYEEEE, per germline. Trimming shortened V by 1 base and J by 4 bases, and 11 bases separated the two germline ends. The CDR3 DNA reads as TGTGCCAGCAGCTTGTATTTGGACCCCTATGGCTACACCTTC. It encodes CASSLYLDPYGYTF. Supplemented by reference TRBV5-6 and TRBJ1-2, the full variable domain reads DAGVTQSPTHLIKTRGQQVTLRCSPKSGHDTVSWYQQALGQGPQFIFQYYEEEERQRGNFPDRFSGHQFPNYSSELNVNALLLGDSALYLCASSLYLDPYGYTFGSGTRLTVV.

In this sample, this clonotype turned up many times. The chain uses TRBV20-1 and TRBJ1-1; the D gene is possibly TRBD1 (6 bases). The germline V gene has CDR1 DFQATT and CDR2 SNEGSKA (reference sequence). The ends were cut back, 0 bases at V and 2 bases at J, with 13 bases in the middle. The CDR3 totals 15 residues. The CDR3 nucleotides read TGCAGTGCTAGAGATCTCACGGGGGGCAACACTGAAGCTTTCTTT. Its translation is CSARDLTGGNTEAFF.

V is TRBV19 and J is TRBJ2-1; the D is unclear. Deletions cut 9 bases from V and 10 bases from J, with 25 bases between. The germline V gene encodes CDR1 LNHDA and CDR2 SQIVND (reference sequence). This CDR3 spans 15 amino acids. The CDR3 nucleotides read TGTGCCAGCAAAACAAGGGCGGACGATGGTCGGGAGCAGTTCTTC. It encodes CASKTRADDGREQFF.

This clonotype was counted many times. This rearrangement joins TRBV7-6 to TRBJ2-7, with D perhaps TRBD1 or TRBD2 (5 bases each). V was shortened by 5 bases and J by 2 bases, with 10 bases between the two germline ends. The CDR3 runs 13 residues. CDR1 and CDR2 from the germline V gene are SGHVS and FNYEAQ. The CDR3: CASSEGQTYEQYF. The CDR3 region has the DNA TGTGCCAGCAGCGAGGGGCAGACCTACGAGCAGTACTTC.

About this clonotype itself: The junction does not match germline at one end; this may be a read error. This chain links TRBV20-1 with TRBJ1-2; 7 bases line up with TRBD1. The CDR3 sequence is 15 residues long. Per germline, CDR1 DFQATT and CDR2 SNEGSKA (reference sequence). The CDR3, as DNA: TGCAGTACTAGGGGTCCGGGACAGCTACTCCTTGGCTACACCTTC. This gives the protein CSTRGPGQLLLGYTF.

This clonotype was seen a few times. This chain uses TRBV19 with TRBJ1-5; D not certain. V was cut by 3 bases and J by 4 bases, with 7 bases left in between. The CDR3 is 13 amino acids. Germline V gene data show CDR1 as LNHDA and CDR2 as SQIVND (reference sequence). The CDR3 region has the DNA TGTGCCAGTAGTATGATGGCGAATCAGCCCCAGCATTTT. Protein product: CASSMMANQPQHF.

This clonotype was seen ten or more times. This chain connects TRBV7-2 to TRBJ2-2; D tentatively reads TRBD1 or TRBD2 (5 bases each). This CDR3 comprises 14 residues. CDR1 is SGHTA, CDR2 FQGNSA, per germline. V was pared by 4 bases and J by 4 bases, with 10 bases between. The CDR3 spells CASSSGPGTGELFF. DNA of the CDR3: TGTGCCAGCAGCTCGGGACCCGGCACCGGGGAGCTGTTTTTT.

This clonotype was counted many times. CDR3 DNA: TGTGCCAGCAGTCCAACATGGAACACTGAAGCTTTCTTT. Translated, it gives CASSPTWNTEAFF. V is TRBV27 and J is TRBJ1-1; the D is unclear. Trimming removed 5 bases from V and 1 base from J, with 8 bases in between. Looked up from germline, CDR1 is MNHEY and CDR2 is SMNVEV (reference sequence). This CDR3 has 13 amino acids.

V gene TRBV19 combines with J gene TRBJ2-5; 10 nucleotides match TRBD2. The germline gives CDR1 LNHDA, CDR2 SQIVND (reference sequence). This CDR3 contains 14 residues. Trimming cost V 5 bases and J 1 base; bases outside gene matches: 1. This chain's CDR3 is CASSLAGAQETQYF. CDR3 bases: TGTGCCAGTAGTCTAGCGGGGGCCCAAGAGACCCAGTACTTC. Filled out from reference TRBV19 and TRBJ2-5, the complete variable domain reads DGGITQSPKYLFRKEGQNVTLSCEQNLNHDAMYWYRQDPGQGLRLIYYSQIVNDFQKGDIAEGYSVSREKKESFPLTVTSAQKNPTAFYLCASSLAGAQETQYFGPGTRLLVL.

This clonotype was counted a few times. The chain employs TRBV7-2 and TRBJ2-2; 10 nucleotides align to TRBD2. The CDR3 consists of 17 residues. The J segment lost 8 bases and the V segment lost 2 bases, leaving 11 bases of the junction unmatched. CDR1 and CDR2 from the germline V gene are SGHTA and FQGNSA. CDR3 region: CASSLLAGESWIGELFF. The CDR3 nucleotides are TGTGCCAGCAGCTTACTAGCGGGGGAAAGTTGGATAGGGGAGCTGTTTTTT.

The chain combines TRBV7-9 with TRBJ2-7; the D is unclear. V lost 5 bases to trimming and J lost 2 bases, with 10 bases between them. CDR1 is SEHNR, CDR2 FQNEAQ, per germline (reference sequence). This CDR3 is 13 amino acids long. CDR3 loop: CASSPAATYEQYF. In DNA form, the CDR3 reads TGTGCCAGCAGCCCCGCCGCGACCTACGAGCAGTACTTC.

As regards this clonotype: This likely comes from a read error, as the CDR3 has no conserved phenylalanine or tryptophan at its end. V usage is TRBV2 and J usage is TRBJ2-1, with D perhaps TRBD1 (6 bases). Trimming stripped 8 bases from V and 4 bases from J, with 9 bases between. CDR1 SNHLY and CDR2 FYNNEI come from the germline V gene. There are 12 residues in the CDR3. CDR3 region: CASLQGYNEQFL. The CDR3 region has the DNA TGTGCCAGCTTACAGGGATACAATGAGCAGTTCCTC.

This clonotype showed up just a few times. The chain couples TRBV7-9 to TRBJ1-4; no clear D. Between the trimmed V and J ends, which lost 1 base and 8 bases, there was a span of 8 bases. This CDR3 contains 13 residues. Germline V lookup: CDR1 SEHNR, CDR2 FQNEAQ (reference sequence). CDR3 sequence: CASSLVREEKLFF. The CDR3 DNA follows: TGTGCCAGCAGCTTAGTAAGAGAAGAAAAACTGTTTTTT.

A remark on this clonotype: A much larger clone lies a single base off, so this may be a read error. This rearrangement joins TRBV14 to TRBJ2-1; 8 bases line up with TRBD2. CDR3 length: 16 amino acids. After removal of 5 bases from V and 6 bases from J, the junction contained 12 bases not matched to a gene. CDR1 and CDR2 (germline): SGHDN, FVKESK. The CDR3 sequence: CASSIGGGASVNEQFF. CDR3 coding DNA: TGTGCCAGCAGCATCGGGGGGGGGGCCTCTGTCAATGAGCAGTTCTTC.

J is TRBJ1-2 and V is TRBV20-1; D unresolved. V lost 5 bases and J lost 8, with 18 bases in between. The germline V gene has CDR1 DFQATT and CDR2 SNEGSKA (reference sequence). CDR3 size: 13 residues. In nucleotides, the CDR3 is TGCAGTGCTCGTGACGGGAGGTCTACCGGCTACACCTTC. Protein: CSARDGRSTGYTF.

V usage is TRBV2 and J usage is TRBJ2-7; D not certain. CDR1 SNHLY and CDR2 FYNNEI come from the germline V gene. V lost 4 bases and J 1 base, leaving 8 bases between the germline ends. The CDR3 totals 13 residues. CDR3 bases: TGTGCCAGCAGTGTGAGGCAGTCCTACGAGCAGTACTTC. Translated: CASSVRQSYEQYF.

This chain's CDR3 is CASRLTGGSNQPQHF. The DNA of the CDR3 is TGTGCCAGCAGGCTGACAGGGGGAAGCAATCAGCCCCAGCATTTT. The genes are TRBV7-2 and TRBJ1-5; TRBD1 matches at 9 bases. V shed 6 bases and J 1 base; nucleotides not matched to a gene: 4. CDR1 and CDR2 (germline): SGHTA, FQGNSA. The CDR3 totals 15 residues.

V gene TRBV29-1 combines with J gene TRBJ2-1, with D tentatively TRBD1 or TRBD2 (5 bases each). The germline CDR1 and CDR2 sequences are SQVTM and ANQGSEA. V was cut by 0 bases and J by 4 bases, with 19 bases left in between. The CDR3 is 17 residues long. For the CDR3, the DNA is TGCAGCGTTGAAGATGGTGGATTGGGGACGGAATACAATGAGCAGTTCTTC. This translates into CSVEDGGLGTEYNEQFF.

This clonotype was seen a few times. V gene TRBV12-3 or TRBV12-4 combines with J gene TRBJ2-5, with D uncertain. The V end lost 6 bases, the J end lost 5 bases, and 13 bases lay between the germline ends. This CDR3 spans 13 amino acids. CDR3 coding DNA: TGTGCCAGCAGCTCCCTCGTCCTGGAGACCCAGTACTTC. This translates into CASSSLVLETQYF.

This clonotype has a handful of counts. The CDR3: CASSLSAGAGYTF. DNA of the CDR3: TGTGCCAGCAGTTTATCGGCGGGGGCTGGCTACACCTTC. The genes are TRBV27 and TRBJ1-2; D might be TRBD1 (6 bases). CDR1 and CDR2 (germline): MNHEY, SMNVEV (reference sequence). V was pared by 0 bases and J by 7 bases, with 9 bases between. The CDR3 loop spans 13 amino acids.

This clonotype was counted ten times or more. This chain connects TRBV11-2 to TRBJ2-3, with D perhaps given as TRBD1 or TRBD2 (6 bases each). This CDR3 region has 16 residues. V lost 4 bases, J lost 4 bases, and 18 bases lay in between. Germline CDR1 and CDR2: SGHAT and FQNNGV. CDR3 in amino acids: CASSSPTGAPADTQYF. In DNA form, the CDR3 reads TGTGCCAGCAGCTCCCCCACGGGGGCGCCGGCAGATACGCAGTATTTT.

The gene calls are TRBV7-9 and TRBJ2-1; 8 bases line up with TRBD2. The CDR3 runs to 13 residues. CDR1 is SEHNR, CDR2 FQNEAQ, per germline (reference sequence). V shed 7 bases and J 5 bases; nucleotides not matched to a gene: 4. The CDR3 nucleotides are TGTGCCAGCACGCGGGGGGAAAACAATGAGCAGTTCTTC. Translated: CASTRGENNEQFF.

This clonotype was counted only a few times. The V gene is TRBV4-1, the J gene TRBJ1-1, with 7 nucleotides matching TRBD1. CDR1 MGHRA and CDR2 YSYEKL come from the germline V gene. This CDR3 spans 13 amino acids. The J segment lost 5 bases and the V segment lost 1 base, leaving 1 base of the junction unmatched. The CDR3: CASSQGRGTEAFF. The CDR3 bases are TGCGCCAGCAGCCAAGGCAGGGGGACTGAAGCTTTCTTT.

This clonotype was found a few times. One junction end disagrees with the germline gene, perhaps due to a read error. The chain links TRBV11-2 to TRBJ2-1; 7 positions match TRBD2. CDR1 and CDR2 from the germline V gene are SGHAT and FQNNGV. The CDR3 spans 15 residues. In DNA, the CDR3 is TGTACCAGCAGCTCGACTAGCAGCTCCTACAATGAGCAGTTCTTC. As protein: CTSSSTSSSYNEQFF.

This clonotype was seen a few times. The CDR3 DNA reads TGTGCCAGCAGCTTGGCACCTCGGGCTTTCTTT. It codes for CASSLAPRAFF. This chain links TRBV7-6 with TRBJ1-1; D uncertain. The germline V gene encodes CDR1 SGHVS and CDR2 FNYEAQ. The V end was cut by 3 bases, the J end by 11 bases, with 10 bases between. This CDR3 has 11 residues.

This clonotype was detected many times. The CDR3 DNA is TGTGCCAGCAGCTTAATGGGGGGCTGGCAGGGTGACCAGCCCCAGCATTTT. Encoded protein: CASSLMGGWQGDQPQHF. The chain employs TRBV7-9 and TRBJ1-5; weak D call: TRBD1 (6 bases). The V end was cut by 2 bases, the J end by 7 bases, with 21 bases between. CDR1 and CDR2 (germline): SEHNR, FQNEAQ (reference sequence). The CDR3 length is 17 residues.

This clonotype was seen once. One end of the junction fails to match germline, which may point to a read error. This chain connects TRBV7-8 to TRBJ2-2; TRBD1 matches 7 bases. The CDR3 loop spans 16 amino acids. The germline gives CDR1 SGHVS, CDR2 FQNEAQ. This chain's CDR3 is CASSPAGGANTGELIF. For the CDR3, the DNA is TGTGCCAGCAGCCCGGCAGGGGGAGCGAACACCGGGGAGCTGATTTTT. The whole variable domain, filled in from reference TRBV7-8 and TRBJ2-2, reads GAGVSQSPRYKVAKRGQDVALRCDPISGHVSLFWYQQALGQGPEFLTYFQNEAQLDKSGLPSDRFFAERPEGSVSTLKIQRTQQEDSAVYLCASSPAGGANTGELIFGEGSRLTVL.

Ten or more counts support this clonotype. This chain uses TRBV7-8 with TRBJ2-7, with D unclear. Trimming stripped 1 base from V and 4 bases from J, with 11 bases between. Germline CDR1 is SGHVS and CDR2 is FQNEAQ. The CDR3 has 14 residues. For the CDR3, the DNA is TGTGCCAGCAGCTTAGAAGTAGGGTGGTACGAGCAGTACTTC. Translated: CASSLEVGWYEQYF.

A few counts support this clonotype. The chain recombines TRBV7-9 with TRBJ2-2, with D maybe TRBD1 (5 bases). CDR1 is SEHNR, CDR2 FQNEAQ, per germline (reference sequence). Trimming stripped 6 bases from V and 1 base from J, with 12 bases between. The CDR3 is 15 residues long. In DNA form, the CDR3 reads TGTGCCAGCAGTCCAGACAGTTGGAACACCGGGGAGCTGTTTTTT. Its protein product is CASSPDSWNTGELFF.

This clonotype was observed many times. The V call is TRBV5-1, the J call TRBJ1-4, with TRBD1 identical over 8 bases. The CDR3 sequence is 17 residues long. CDR1 SGHRS and CDR2 YFSETQ come from the germline V gene. The V segment lost 2 bases and the J segment 2 bases; nucleotides outside the gene matches: 8. CDR3 protein: CASSFGQGLLTNEKLFF. CDR3 in DNA: TGCGCCAGCAGCTTCGGACAGGGACTCTTGACTAATGAAAAACTGTTTTTT. The full variable domain, rest sourced from reference TRBV5-1 and TRBJ1-4, is KAGVTQTPRYLIKTRGQQVTLSCSPISGHRSVSWYQQTPGQGLQFLFEYFSETQRNKGNFPGRFSGRQFSNSRSEMNVSTLELGDSALYLCASSFGQGLLTNEKLFFGSGTQLSVL.

This clonotype was detected many times. This rearrangement joins TRBV12-3 or TRBV12-4 to TRBJ2-5; D is unclear. V was cut by 7 bases and J by 1 base, with 13 bases left in between. The CDR3 contains 14 residues. The CDR3 is CASTRVSVQETQYF. DNA of the CDR3: TGTGCCAGCACCCGAGTTTCCGTCCAAGAGACCCAGTACTTC.

This clonotype was counted only a few times. This chain connects TRBV4-1 to TRBJ2-1; TRBD1 is a possible D gene (5 bases). Deletions cut 1 base from V and 2 bases from J, with 6 bases between. Germline CDR1 is MGHRA and CDR2 is YSYEKL. The CDR3 consists of 14 residues. The chain's CDR3 is CASSQGQTYNEQFF. CDR3 in DNA: TGCGCCAGCAGCCAAGGACAGACCTACAATGAGCAGTTCTTC.